These 26 T cell receptor beta chains were sequenced from one sample in a study. TCRdb passed the 5' RACE reads through MiXCR, listing each CDR3 protein once. The profile covers almost 8,500 distinct CDR3 sequences, with 65% to 70% appearing a single time and about 4.5% taken by the ten largest. Sequencing used tumor-infiltrating naive CD4+ T cells sorted from the breast tumor. As to subset: naive CD4+ T cells, CD4+CD45RA+CD25-. The source is a female donor with breast cancer.

J is TRBJ2-7 and V is TRBV4-2; 8 positions agree with TRBD2. The germline CDR1 and CDR2 sequences are LGHNA and YNFKEQ. The CDR3 is made up of 18 amino acids. The ends lost 0 bases at V and 3 bases at J; junction bases unmatched: 13. CDR3 sequence reads: CASSQDDPKAGGFYEQYF. The CDR3 DNA sequence: TGTGCCAGCAGCCAAGATGACCCGAAGGCGGGGGGTTTCTACGAGCAGTACTTC.

The chain carries TRBV4-2 and TRBJ2-3; D remains ambiguous. V was cut by 1 base and J by 2 bases, with 4 bases left in between. Germline V gene lookup returns CDR1 LGHNA and CDR2 YNFKEQ. The CDR3 length is 13 residues. DNA of the CDR3: TGTGCCAGCAGCCAAGTAGACACAGATACGCAGTATTTT. Translation gives CASSQVDTDTQYF.

V is TRBV6-5 and J is TRBJ2-3; D is ambiguous. This CDR3 has 16 residues. Germline-derived CDR1 and CDR2 are MNHEY and SVGAGI. The V gene lost 0 bases and the J gene lost 2 bases, with 12 bases spanning the gap. CDR3 loop: CASSYSTPVNTDTQYF. The CDR3, as DNA: TGTGCCAGCAGTTACTCGACGCCGGTCAACACAGATACGCAGTATTTT.

The rearrangement joins TRBV4-2 to TRBJ1-2, with D unclear. Germline V CDR1 and CDR2: LGHNA, YNFKEQ. The CDR3 sequence is 14 residues long. V dropped 3 bases and J dropped 6 bases, with 14 bases sitting between them. In DNA, the CDR3 is TGTGCCAGCAGCCACCAAGAGTTGTATGATGGCTACACCTTC. Translated: CASSHQELYDGYTF.

This chain uses TRBV5-1 with TRBJ1-2; tentative D call: TRBD1 (5 bases). Germline V gene sequence: CDR1 SGHRS, CDR2 YFSETQ. V dropped 0 bases and J dropped 4 bases, with 10 bases sitting between them. This CDR3 has 14 amino acids. The CDR3 is CASSLDGTSYGYTF. CDR3 in DNA: TGCGCCAGCAGCTTGGACGGGACGAGCTATGGCTACACCTTC. Filled out from reference TRBV5-1 and TRBJ1-2, the complete variable domain reads KAGVTQTPRYLIKTRGQQVTLSCSPISGHRSVSWYQQTPGQGLQFLFEYFSETQRNKGNFPGRFSGRQFSNSRSEMNVSTLELGDSALYLCASSLDGTSYGYTFGSGTRLTVV.

CDR3 sequence: CSARDTGSTEAFF. Written as DNA, the CDR3 is TGCAGTGCTAGGGACACAGGGTCCACTGAAGCTTTCTTT. The chain combines TRBV20-1 with TRBJ1-1; D might be TRBD1 (6 bases). CDR3 length equals 13 residues. CDR1 and CDR2 (germline): DFQATT, SNEGSKA (reference sequence). The V and J ends lost 3 bases and 4 bases respectively, with 12 bases between them.

The chain joins TRBV7-3 to TRBJ1-6; TRBD1 agrees at 7 bases. CDR1 is SGHTA and CDR2 is FQGTGA in the germline V gene. This CDR3 has 13 residues. With 5 bases clipped from V and 8 bases from J, the junction kept 3 bases outside the gene matches. This CDR3 is CASSHTGDSPLHF. The CDR3 coding sequence is TGTGCCAGCAGCCACACAGGGGATTCACCCCTCCACTTT.

Details on this clonotype: Sequence at one end of the junction differs from germline and may be a read error. The rearrangement uses TRBV7-2 and TRBJ2-1, with D possibly TRBD2 on 6 matching bases. Germline-derived CDR1 and CDR2 are SGHTA and FQGNSA. The CDR3 has 13 residues. CDR3 coding DNA: TGTGCTAGCAGCTTTGGGGGGTCCAATGAGCAGTTCTTC. Protein: CASSFGGSNEQFF.

The V call is TRBV27, the J call TRBJ2-6; D is possibly TRBD1 (5 bases). Germline CDR1 reads MNHEY; CDR2 reads SMNVEV (reference sequence). Trimming left V 6 bases short and J 1 base short, with 10 bases between. The CDR3 loop spans 15 amino acids. CDR3 coding DNA: TGTGCCAGCAGGGCTAGGGGTTCTGGGGCCAACGTCCTGACTTTC. It codes for CASRARGSGANVLTF.

The chain has TRBV20-1 and TRBJ2-1; D is possibly TRBD2 (5 bases). The germline V gene has CDR1 DFQATT and CDR2 SNEGSKA (reference sequence). The V end lost 2 bases, the J end lost 9 bases, and 20 bases lay between the germline ends. The CDR3 sequence is 15 residues long. In nucleotides, the CDR3 is TGCAGTGCTAGACTAGCCGGGGATCTCGAGGGTGAGCAGTTCTTC. Translating it yields CSARLAGDLEGEQFF.

The chain joins TRBV6-5 to TRBJ2-3; a weak D match, TRBD1 (7 bases). Trimming left V 7 bases short and J 6 bases short, with 17 bases between. This CDR3 region has 14 residues. Germline V gene data show CDR1 as MNHEY and CDR2 as SVGAGI. This chain's CDR3 is CASKFQGGPDTQYF. The CDR3, as DNA: TGTGCCAGCAAATTTCAGGGGGGCCCCGATACGCAGTATTTT.

This chain connects TRBV7-9 to TRBJ1-5, with a possible D match to TRBD1 (6 bases). Germline CDR1 is SEHNR and CDR2 is FQNEAQ (reference sequence). CDR3 length equals 14 residues. Between the trimmed V and J ends, which lost 5 bases and 4 bases, there was a span of 12 bases. CDR3 nucleotide sequence: TGTGCCAGCAGCCCGGACAGCTCGAATCAGCCCCAGCATTTT. Its protein product is CASSPDSSNQPQHF.

This chain joins TRBV15 and TRBJ1-5; TRBD1 matches at 8 bases. Losses at the gene ends were 3 bases for V and 1 base for J; bases not matched to a gene: 5. Germline CDR1 LNHNV, CDR2 YYDKDF (reference sequence). The CDR3 runs to 16 residues. The chain's CDR3 is CATSSDRGFSNQPQHF. DNA for the CDR3: TGTGCCACCAGCAGCGACAGGGGCTTCAGCAATCAGCCCCAGCATTTT.

V gene TRBV6-5 combines with J gene TRBJ1-5; D is unclear. The CDR3 consists of 15 residues. The V gene lost 0 bases and the J gene lost 0 bases, with 6 bases spanning the gap. The V gene's germline CDR1 is MNHEY and CDR2 SVGAGI. For the CDR3, the DNA is TGTGCCAGCAGTTACTCGATCCTTAGCAATCAGCCCCAGCATTTT. The encoded protein is CASSYSILSNQPQHF.

The chain combines TRBV5-1 with TRBJ2-2; TRBD2 agrees at 14 bases. The CDR3 loop spans 16 amino acids. CDR1 is SGHRS and CDR2 is YFSETQ in the germline V gene. J gave up 6 bases and V 4 bases, and 5 bases lay outside the gene matches. The CDR3 DNA sequence: TGCGCCAGCAGCGGGGGACTAGCGGGAGCAGCCGGGGAGCTGTTTTTT. Protein sequence: CASSGGLAGAAGELFF.

J is TRBJ2-5 and V is TRBV4-3, with 10 bases matching TRBD2. CDR1 LGHNA and CDR2 YSLEER come from the germline V gene. The CDR3 extends over 17 amino acids. Unmatched junction bases numbered 10, after V lost 4 bases and J lost 2 bases. In DNA, the CDR3 is TGCGCCAGCAGCCGGGAAGGGCTAGCGGGGGAACAAGAGACCCAGTACTTC. Its translation is CASSREGLAGEQETQYF.

The chain is built from TRBV20-1 and TRBJ2-5; D possibly corresponds to TRBD2 (6 bases). V gave up 4 bases and J gave up 5 bases, with 20 bases separating them. CDR3 size: 15 residues. The germline CDR1 and CDR2 sequences are DFQATT and SNEGSKA (reference sequence). CDR3 region: CSATPSGSGEETQYF. For the CDR3, the DNA is TGCAGTGCTACCCCCTCCGGGAGTGGTGAGGAGACCCAGTACTTC.

The V gene is TRBV7-8, the J gene TRBJ2-6; 10 nucleotides line up with TRBD1. The CDR3 consists of 17 residues. The junction had 3 bases not matched to a gene; V was cut back by 4 bases and J by 0 bases. Germline V CDR1 and CDR2: SGHVS, FQNEAQ. The CDR3 DNA follows: TGTGCCAGCAGCTCAAGGACAGGGGGCTCTGGGGCCAACGTCCTGACTTTC. As protein: CASSSRTGGSGANVLTF.

The gene calls are TRBV20-1 and TRBJ2-1; unclear D gene. Germline loops: CDR1 DFQATT, CDR2 SNEGSKA (reference sequence). V was pared by 3 bases and J by 0 bases, with 12 bases between. The CDR3 sequence is 15 residues long. Written as DNA, the CDR3 is TGCAGTGCTAGGAAGATAATAAGCTCCTACAATGAGCAGTTCTTC. This sequence encodes CSARKIISSYNEQFF.

As regards this clonotype: At one end the junction does not follow the germline gene, possibly because of a read error. The chain has TRBV20-1 and TRBJ2-7; 11 bases are a match to TRBD2. Germline V lookup: CDR1 DFQATT, CDR2 SNEGSKA (reference sequence). The CDR3 loop spans 13 amino acids. The DNA for the CDR3 is TGCAGTATTCGGACTAGCGGGTCCTGCGAGCAGTACTTC. Translation gives CSIRTSGSCEQYF.

J is TRBJ2-3 and V is TRBV5-4; D may correspond to TRBD1 or TRBD2 (6 bases each). The V end was cut by 3 bases, the J end by 4 bases, with 18 bases between. CDR1 SGHNT and CDR2 YYREEE come from the germline V gene (reference sequence). This CDR3 has 16 residues. CDR3: CASSSGGRLAADTQYF. The CDR3 DNA reads TGTGCCAGCAGCTCCGGGGGCCGGCTAGCCGCAGATACGCAGTATTTT.

V is TRBV7-8 and J is TRBJ1-5; TRBD1 agrees at 7 bases. Trimming took 5 bases from V and 7 from J; bases not matched to a gene: 17. The CDR3 is 17 residues long. Looked up from germline, CDR1 is SGHVS and CDR2 is FQNEAQ. Here the CDR3 DNA reads TGTGCCAGCAGCCTTCGATCCGGTGGGGTAGGGGGCCAGCCCCAGCATTTT. It specifies CASSLRSGGVGGQPQHF.

The sample holds a few counts of this clonotype. The chain is built from TRBV12-3 or TRBV12-4 and TRBJ1-4, with D perhaps matching TRBD1 (5 bases). The V end lost 2 bases, the J end lost 3 bases, and 10 bases lay between the germline ends. This CDR3 has 15 residues. The CDR3 nucleotides read TGTGCCAGCAGTTTACTTGACAGCCCTAATGAAAAACTGTTTTTT. This codes for CASSLLDSPNEKLFF.

This clonotype was found a few times. The rearrangement joins TRBV5-1 to TRBJ2-7; D remains unclear. Germline CDR1 SGHRS, CDR2 YFSETQ. V was shortened by 0 bases and J by 5 bases, with 12 bases between the two germline ends. CDR3 length: 14 residues. CDR3: CASSLERARNEQYF. Here the CDR3 DNA reads TGCGCCAGCAGCTTGGAAAGGGCGCGCAACGAGCAGTACTTC.

This clonotype was picked up a small number of times. The V call is TRBV15, the J call TRBJ2-5; 7 bases are a match to TRBD2. The J segment lost 4 bases and the V segment lost 7 bases, leaving 6 bases of the junction unmatched. This CDR3 region has 13 residues. Germline CDR1 LNHNV, CDR2 YYDKDF (reference sequence). In DNA, the CDR3 is TGTGCCACCACTAACGGGGGGAGAGAGACCCAGTACTTC. Its protein is CATTNGGRETQYF.

J is TRBJ2-5 and V is TRBV7-6; 8 nucleotides agree with TRBD2. The trim removed 6 bases at V and 3 bases at J, leaving 6 bases unmatched. The CDR3 covers 14 residues. Germline V gene data show CDR1 as SGHVS and CDR2 as FNYEAQ. CDR3 nucleotide sequence: TGTGCCAGCAGTCTAGCGGGCCCTAAAGAGACCCAGTACTTC. Translation: CASSLAGPKETQYF.